A single sample gave rise to the 31 T cell receptor beta chains below, sequenced in a study of blood T cell repertoires in COVID-19. Produced via immunoSEQ multiplex PCR; TCRdb's table is partial and in-frame only. The sample comprises about 160,000 clones, around 79% of which are singletons, and around 8% rests with the top ten. Sample: peripheral blood. These receptors were taken from a woman aged 60-70 years with COVID-19, enrolled during active disease.

The chain carries TRBV7-2 and TRBJ2-5, with D maybe TRBD2 (5 bases). CDR3 length: 15 residues. The V end was cut by 1 base, the J end by 5 bases, with 14 bases between. Germline CDR1 and CDR2: SGHTA and FQGNSA. The chain's CDR3 is CASSLVNSGFETQYF. The CDR3 DNA is TGTGCCAGCAGCTTAGTTAATTCGGGATTCGAGACCCAGTACTTC.

The chain is built from TRBV2 and TRBJ1-4, with D uncertain. V lost 6 bases and J lost 8, with 19 bases in between. Germline CDR1 SNHLY, CDR2 FYNNEI. This CDR3 is 15 amino acids long. The CDR3 DNA reads TGTGCCAGCAGACGGGATCTGTCAAGCGGCGAAAAACTGTTTTTT. Its protein is CASRRDLSSGEKLFF.

The V gene is TRBV5-5, the J gene TRBJ1-1; tentative D call: TRBD1 (6 bases). Germline V gives CDR1 SGHKS, CDR2 YYEKEE (reference sequence). The V end lost 2 bases, the J end lost 7 bases, and 12 bases lay between the germline ends. This CDR3 spans 13 amino acids. This CDR3 reads CASSFRTELEAFF. DNA for the CDR3: TGTGCCAGCAGCTTTAGGACAGAACTTGAAGCTTTCTTT.

The V call is TRBV10-3, the J call TRBJ2-3; D uncertain. CDR1 and CDR2 from the germline V gene are ENHRY and SYGVKD. This CDR3 has 14 amino acids. The V end lost 3 bases, the J end lost 1 base, and 8 bases lay between the germline ends. The CDR3 loop reads CAISDSIGTDTQYF. CDR3 sequence (DNA): TGTGCCATCAGTGATAGCATTGGCACAGATACGCAGTATTTT.

The rearrangement uses TRBV3-1 (or the pseudogene TRBV3-2) and TRBJ2-3, with TRBD2 as a possible D gene (7 bases). With 4 bases removed from V and 0 bases from J, the gap between germline ends came to 14 bases. The CDR3 covers 16 residues. Germline CDR1 and CDR2: LGHDT and YNNKEL (reference sequence). The CDR3 DNA follows: TGTGCCAGCAGCCGTCGGGGGGCCAGTAGCACAGATACGCAGTATTTT. Amino acid sequence: CASSRRGASSTDTQYF.

The count of this clone is one. DNA for the CDR3: TGTGCCAGCAGCTTGGCCTTAGCGGGAGGGGATGAGCAGTTCTTC. As protein: CASSLALAGGDEQFF. This rearrangement joins TRBV5-4 to TRBJ2-1; 11 nucleotides match TRBD2. Germline-derived CDR1 and CDR2 are SGHNT and YYREEE (reference sequence). Unmatched junction bases numbered 4, after V lost 0 bases and J lost 8 bases. The CDR3 is 15 amino acids.

The genes are TRBV19 and TRBJ1-2, with TRBD1 matching over 8 bases. This CDR3 has 14 amino acids. The germline V gene has CDR1 LNHDA and CDR2 SQIVND (reference sequence). The V and J ends lost 4 bases and 4 bases, in that order; junction bases with no gene match: 5. This chain's CDR3 is CASSTTGAFYGYTF. The CDR3 DNA follows: TGTGCCAGTAGTACGACAGGGGCTTTCTATGGCTACACCTTC. The complete variable domain, with remaining parts taken from reference TRBV19 and TRBJ1-2, reads DGGITQSPKYLFRKEGQNVTLSCEQNLNHDAMYWYRQDPGQGLRLIYYSQIVNDFQKGDIAEGYSVSREKKESFPLTVTSAQKNPTAFYLCASSTTGAFYGYTFGSGTRLTVV.

This chain joins TRBV5-1 and TRBJ2-3; the match to TRBD2 covers 7 bases. In germline, CDR1 is SGHRS, CDR2 YFSETQ. CDR3 length: 16 amino acids. Germline trimming cut 0 bases from V and 4 bases from J; bases unmatched to any gene: 8. The CDR3 region is CASSLAGGRSADTQYF. The CDR3 DNA sequence: TGCGCCAGCAGCTTGGCTGGCGGGAGAAGCGCAGATACGCAGTATTTT.

The rearrangement uses TRBV4-3 and TRBJ2-1, with D possibly TRBD1 on 6 matching bases. There are 14 residues in the CDR3. Germline CDR1 LGHNA, CDR2 YSLEER. V lost 1 base and J lost 7, with 11 bases in between. CDR3 amino acids: CASSQVYRVNEQFF. As DNA, the CDR3 is TGCGCCAGCAGCCAAGTGTACAGGGTTAATGAGCAGTTCTTC.

The genes are TRBV20-1 and TRBJ1-1, with a possible D match to TRBD1 (5 bases). The CDR3 runs to 13 residues. Trimming took off 3 bases at V and 1 base at J, with 9 bases between the two ends. Germline V gives CDR1 DFQATT, CDR2 SNEGSKA (reference sequence). CDR3 residues: CSASTGSNTEAFF. CDR3 bases: TGCAGTGCTAGTACAGGTTCGAACACTGAAGCTTTCTTT.

The chain links TRBV19 to TRBJ2-5; possible D gene TRBD1, 6 bases. V was cut by 8 bases and J by 5 bases, with 15 bases left in between. This CDR3 is built from 13 residues. Germline CDR1 is LNHDA and CDR2 is SQIVND (reference sequence). The CDR3 nucleotides are TGTGCCAGTGCGAGGGGGTTTGGGGAGACCCAGTACTTC. Translated, it gives CASARGFGETQYF. Supplemented by reference TRBV19 and TRBJ2-5, the full variable domain reads DGGITQSPKYLFRKEGQNVTLSCEQNLNHDAMYWYRQDPGQGLRLIYYSQIVNDFQKGDIAEGYSVSREKKESFPLTVTSAQKNPTAFYLCASARGFGETQYFGPGTRLLVL.

This clone was counted only a few times. The gene calls are TRBV29-1 and TRBJ1-5; D gene unclear. This CDR3 has 13 amino acids. Germline-derived CDR1 and CDR2 are SQVTM and ANQGSEA. The germline V and J ends were trimmed by 1 base and 7 bases, with 11 bases remaining between them. The CDR3 loop is CSVEGGPEQPQHF. The CDR3 DNA sequence: TGCAGCGTTGAAGGAGGGCCGGAACAGCCCCAGCATTTT. The whole variable domain, remainder taken from reference TRBV29-1 and TRBJ1-5, is SAVISQKPSRDICQRGTSLTIQCQVDSQVTMMFWYRQQPGQSLTLIATANQGSEATYESGFVIDKFPISRPNLTFSTLTVSNMSPEDSSIYLCSVEGGPEQPQHFGDGTRLSIL.

The chain has TRBV5-6 and TRBJ2-7, with 11 bases that match TRBD1. Trimming at V came to 4 bases and at J to 5 bases, leaving 8 bases not matched to a gene. Germline CDR1 is SGHDT and CDR2 is YYEEEE. The CDR3 is 15 residues long. The CDR3 reads CASSAGDRGFDEQYF. CDR3 DNA sequence: TGTGCCAGCAGCGCCGGGGACAGGGGGTTCGACGAGCAGTACTTC.

CDR3 sequence: CASKIGQLNTEAFF. The CDR3, as DNA: TGTGCCAGCAAAATAGGACAGTTGAACACTGAAGCTTTCTTT. The chain couples TRBV2 to TRBJ1-1; D possibly corresponds to TRBD1 (6 bases). Trimming shortened V by 7 bases and J by 0 bases, and 12 bases separated the two germline ends. The CDR3 totals 14 residues. Germline V lookup: CDR1 SNHLY, CDR2 FYNNEI.

V and J are TRBV30 and TRBJ2-1; TRBD1 matches at 7 bases. CDR3 size: 11 residues. The V gene end was trimmed by 2 bases and the J gene end by 10 bases; junction bases not matched to a gene: 2. CDR1 and CDR2 (germline): GTSNPN, SVGIG (reference sequence). In DNA form, the CDR3 reads TGTGCCTGGAGTCGAGGGGGCGAGCAGTTCTTC. Translated: CAWSRGGEQFF.

This clone has just a few counts. V gene TRBV30 combines with J gene TRBJ1-4; the D gene is possibly TRBD1 (6 bases). From germline, CDR1 is GTSNPN and CDR2 SVGIG (reference sequence). Trimming stripped 6 bases from V and 8 bases from J, with 13 bases between. The CDR3 has 12 residues. CDR3 region: CACGQSKEKLFF. For the CDR3, the DNA is TGTGCCTGCGGACAGTCAAAAGAAAAACTGTTTTTT.

The chain employs TRBV9 and TRBJ2-5; TRBD2 matches 7 bases. The CDR3 extends over 14 amino acids. J gave up 5 bases and V 4 bases, and 8 bases lay outside the gene matches. Germline CDR1 SGDLS, CDR2 YYNGEE. CDR3 in DNA: TGTGCCAGCAGCCCCCGGACTAGAGCCGAGACCCAGTACTTC. This sequence encodes CASSPRTRAETQYF.

This clone came up many times. The V and J genes are TRBV7-9 and TRBJ2-3, with 11 bases matching TRBD2. Germline V CDR1 and CDR2: SEHNR, FQNEAQ (reference sequence). J lost 2 bases, V lost 1 base, and 5 bases had no gene match. This CDR3 is built from 17 residues. Here the CDR3 DNA reads TGTGCCAGCAGCTTAGGACTAGCGGGGACCTACACAGATACGCAGTATTTT. It specifies CASSLGLAGTYTDTQYF.

This clone was observed a single time. The chain employs TRBV5-1 and TRBJ2-1; possibly TRBD1 for D (5 bases). The CDR3 is 14 residues long. Germline lookup yields CDR1 SGHRS and CDR2 YFSETQ. Deletions cut 2 bases from V and 7 bases from J, with 13 bases between. CDR3 nucleotides: TGCGCCAGCAGCTTCGGACAACTGGGGAATGAGCAGTTCTTC. Protein: CASSFGQLGNEQFF.

The chain employs TRBV12-2 and TRBJ2-4; TRBD2, the table's D call, was not compared with the DNA. TRBV12-2 is described as a pseudogene. The CDR3 totals 9 residues. The CDR3 DNA sequence: TGTGCAAGTCGCCAACCCCCGGGCTTC. Its translation: CASRQPPGF.

The chain is built from TRBV5-4 and TRBJ2-7; 7 nucleotides align to TRBD2. The CDR3 runs 16 residues. The germline V gene has CDR1 SGHNT and CDR2 YYREEE (reference sequence). J gave up 0 bases and V 4 bases, and 10 bases lay outside the gene matches. The DNA of the CDR3 is TGTGCCAGCAGCCGGGAGGTATCGCGGGTCTCCTACGAGCAGTACTTC. It yields the protein CASSREVSRVSYEQYF.

The chain couples TRBV27 to TRBJ2-7; 8 bases are a match to TRBD2. The CDR3 runs 15 residues. Germline V gives CDR1 MNHEY, CDR2 SMNVEV (reference sequence). J was trimmed by 3 bases and V by 5 bases; bases with no gene match: 9. For the CDR3, the DNA is TGTGCCAGCAGTCCCCGGGGGGGAGGGAACTACGAGCAGTACTTC. Translating gives CASSPRGGGNYEQYF.

This clone came up a few times. This chain connects TRBV18 to TRBJ2-7; the D is unclear. The CDR3 covers 14 residues. Trimming stripped 5 bases from V and 3 bases from J, with 14 bases between. Germline loops: CDR1 KGHSH, CDR2 LQKENI. CDR3 nucleotides: TGTGCCAGCTCAATCAACCCGAGAGGCTACGAGCAGTACTTC. Its protein is CASSINPRGYEQYF.

This chain connects TRBV29-1 to TRBJ1-1; D is undetermined. The CDR3 consists of 14 residues. The V gene lost 1 base and the J gene lost 6 bases, with 15 bases spanning the gap. Germline V gene data show CDR1 as SQVTM and CDR2 as ANQGSEA. The CDR3 sequence is CSVEGKRAGPEAFF. In nucleotides, the CDR3 is TGCAGCGTTGAAGGGAAGAGGGCAGGCCCTGAAGCTTTCTTT.

As DNA, the CDR3 is TGTGCCAGCAGGCAAAACAGGTGGCAAGAGACTGAAGCTTTCTTT. As protein: CASRQNRWQETEAFF. The chain uses TRBV6-5 and TRBJ1-1; perhaps TRBD1 as D (5 bases). The germline gives CDR1 MNHEY, CDR2 SVGAGI. This CDR3 spans 15 amino acids. Trimming left V 6 bases short and J 5 bases short, with 19 bases between.

This sequence joins TRBV18 and TRBJ1-2; no firm D call. This CDR3 has 13 residues. CDR1 is KGHSH and CDR2 is LQKENI in the germline V gene. Between the trimmed V and J ends, which lost 0 bases and 4 bases, there was a span of 6 bases. The CDR3 loop reads CASSPPTFYGYTF. In DNA, the CDR3 is TGTGCCAGCTCACCACCAACATTCTATGGCTACACCTTC.

This clone was detected once. The rearrangement uses TRBV3-1 (or the pseudogene TRBV3-2) and TRBJ1-2, with 9 nucleotides matching TRBD1. From germline, CDR1 is LGHDT and CDR2 YNNKEL (reference sequence). The CDR3 runs 15 residues. The V gene end was trimmed by 3 bases and the J gene end by 7 bases; junction bases not matched to a gene: 9. CDR3 in amino acids: CASSHSDRGFAGYTF. The DNA for the CDR3 is TGTGCCAGCAGCCACTCCGACAGGGGGTTCGCTGGCTACACCTTC.

The chain combines TRBV7-3 with TRBJ1-2; a possible D gene is TRBD1 (5 bases). This CDR3 comprises 14 residues. The V gene's germline CDR1 is SGHTA and CDR2 FQGTGA. Trimming took 5 bases from V and 2 from J, leaving 12 bases between them. CDR3 nucleotides: TGTGCCAGCAGCCCTCAGGGTGAGAACTATGGCTACACCTTC. Translation gives CASSPQGENYGYTF.

This clone was observed a single time. The chain uses TRBV28 and TRBJ1-2; 9 bases agree with TRBD1. J was trimmed by 5 bases and V by 6 bases; bases with no gene match: 10. Germline-derived CDR1 and CDR2 are MDHEN and SYDVKM. This CDR3 is 15 amino acids long. DNA for the CDR3: TGTGCCAGCAGGGAAACAGGGGGCTTGGGGTATGGCTACACCTTC. Translation: CASRETGGLGYGYTF.

The CDR3 DNA reads as TGTGCCAGTAGTACCCCGGGACAGGGGGTGGGCGGGGCCAACGTCCTGACTTTC. Its translation: CASSTPGQGVGGANVLTF. V gene TRBV19 combines with J gene TRBJ2-6, with 11 bases fitting TRBD1. V was clipped by 4 bases and J by 4 bases; unmatched bases: 9. Per germline, CDR1 LNHDA and CDR2 SQIVND (reference sequence). The CDR3 is 18 residues long.

This CDR3 reads CASSPRGQGEQYF. The CDR3 nucleotides are TGTGCCAGCAGTCCTAGAGGCCAGGGCGAGCAGTACTTC. This sequence joins TRBV12-3 or TRBV12-4 and TRBJ2-7, with D perhaps TRBD1 (5 bases). Between the trimmed V and J ends, which lost 5 bases and 6 bases, there was a span of 14 bases. This CDR3 spans 13 amino acids.